These 28 T cell receptor beta chains originate from one sample sequenced in a study of identical twins. TCRdb ran MiXCR on the 5' RACE reads and lists one entry per CDR3 protein. The table lists around 490,000 distinct CDR3 sequences, 13% to 15% of them singletons. The same data also went into a second study, on yellow fever vaccine responses in identical twins.

The specimen was CD4+ T cells sorted from blood. Receptors originate from a woman under 30 in good health.

J is TRBJ2-3 and V is TRBV15; 9 bases are shared with TRBD2. Germline CDR1 reads LNHNV; CDR2 reads YYDKDF (reference sequence). The CDR3 runs to 16 residues. The V gene end was trimmed by 1 base and the J gene end by 4 bases; junction bases not matched to a gene: 6. The CDR3 nucleotides are TGTGCCACCAGCAGAGTCCCGGGACTAGCAGCAGATACGCAGTATTTT. Translation: CATSRVPGLAADTQYF.

This clonotype was counted a few times. The chain employs TRBV5-6 and TRBJ2-7; D gene uncertain. Germline lookup yields CDR1 SGHDT and CDR2 YYEEEE. Trimming removed 0 bases from V and 7 bases from J, with 8 bases in between. The CDR3 is 12 residues long. This CDR3 reads CASSLAMGEQYF. The CDR3 DNA reads TGTGCCAGCAGCTTGGCCATGGGGGAGCAGTACTTC.

The J gene is TRBJ2-3, the V gene TRBV19; 11 bases match TRBD2. Germline CDR1 LNHDA, CDR2 SQIVND (reference sequence). The V segment lost 3 bases and the J segment 1 base; nucleotides outside the gene matches: 3. This CDR3 has 16 residues. The CDR3 DNA is TGTGCCAGTAGTATTCTGACTAGCGGGGGCACAGATACGCAGTATTTT. Amino acid sequence: CASSILTSGGTDTQYF.

The chain joins TRBV5-1 to TRBJ1-1, with 7 bases identical to TRBD1. CDR1 and CDR2 (germline): SGHRS, YFSETQ. This CDR3 region has 16 residues. V dropped 4 bases and J dropped 0; count of bases not matched to a gene: 9. The CDR3 loop is CASSPGTATLNTEAFF. DNA of the CDR3: TGCGCCAGCAGCCCGGGGACAGCTACTCTGAACACTGAAGCTTTCTTT.

The chain couples TRBV4-2 to TRBJ2-7; 11 bases agree with TRBD1. With 1 base clipped from V and 2 bases from J, the junction kept 4 bases outside the gene matches. CDR3 length: 16 amino acids. Germline V CDR1 and CDR2: LGHNA, YNFKEQ. DNA for the CDR3: TGTGCCAGCAGCCAAGTGGGACAGGGGGGAACCTACGAGCAGTACTTC. This codes for CASSQVGQGGTYEQYF.

This clonotype appeared a few times. The V call is TRBV6-1, the J call TRBJ2-3, with D perhaps assigned TRBD1 or TRBD2 (5 bases each). Germline CDR1 and CDR2: MNHNS and SASEGT. The CDR3 sequence is 15 residues long. V shed 7 bases and J shed 4 bases, with 18 bases lying between them. In nucleotides, the CDR3 is TGTGCCAGCACCCCCCGGGGCAGAGCAGCAGATACGCAGTATTTT. Its translation is CASTPRGRAADTQYF.

In this sample, this clonotype turned up a few times. The chain couples TRBV2 to TRBJ2-2; D is perhaps TRBD1 (5 bases). The CDR3 runs 14 residues. The germline V gene has CDR1 SNHLY and CDR2 FYNNEI. V dropped 6 bases and J dropped 0 bases, with 8 bases sitting between them. CDR3 in DNA: TGTGCCAGCAGAAAGACAGCGAACACCGGGGAGCTGTTTTTT. This codes for CASRKTANTGELFF.

This clonotype was seen more than once but under ten times. This sequence joins TRBV11-2 and TRBJ2-2; D gene unclear. The CDR3 runs to 16 residues. V was trimmed by 4 bases and J by 2 bases, leaving 14 bases between them. Looked up from germline, CDR1 is SGHAT and CDR2 is FQNNGV. Here the CDR3 reads CASSSRHSTNTGELFF. CDR3 nucleotides: TGTGCCAGCAGCTCCCGACACTCTACCAACACCGGGGAGCTGTTTTTT.

This clonotype was observed a few times. V is TRBV3-1 and J is TRBJ2-7; 8 bases line up with TRBD1. Looked up from germline, CDR1 is LGHDT and CDR2 is YNNKEL (reference sequence). The CDR3 is 16 residues long. Trimming removed 4 bases from V and 1 base from J; junction bases left unmatched: 9. CDR3 coding DNA: TGTGCCAGCAGCCCAACCAGGGGGCTATCGTCCTACGAGCAGTACGTC. Translating gives CASSPTRGLSSYEQYV.

This clonotype has a handful of counts. The rearrangement joins TRBV2 to TRBJ2-1; D remains ambiguous. The CDR3 is made up of 13 amino acids. V gave up 3 bases and J gave up 12 bases, with 15 bases separating them. Germline assignment: CDR1 SNHLY and CDR2 FYNNEI. The CDR3 DNA is TGTGCCAGCAGTGAGGGGTTAGTTAATCGGCAGTTCTTC. It encodes CASSEGLVNRQFF.

The chain uses TRBV28 and TRBJ2-7; 7 nucleotides agree with TRBD1. The CDR3 covers 13 residues. Per germline, CDR1 MDHEN and CDR2 SYDVKM. With 9 bases clipped from V and 3 bases from J, the junction kept 8 bases outside the gene matches. As DNA, the CDR3 is TGTGCCAGTGAATCGGGACAGAACTACGAGCAGTACTTC. This translates into CASESGQNYEQYF.

This clonotype was counted only a few times. This chain joins TRBV28 and TRBJ2-2; tentatively, D is TRBD1 (6 bases). Per the germline V gene, CDR1 is MDHEN and CDR2 is SYDVKM. The V end lost 1 base, the J end lost 6 bases, and 12 bases lay between the germline ends. The CDR3 consists of 15 residues. The CDR3 coding sequence is TGTGCCAGCAGTTTATTAAGACAGGAGGCCGGGGAGCTGTTTTTT. Translated, it gives CASSLLRQEAGELFF.

The rearrangement uses TRBV6-1 and TRBJ1-6; D is ambiguous. CDR3 length: 13 amino acids. CDR1 MNHNS and CDR2 SASEGT come from the germline V gene. V lost 7 bases and J 7 bases, leaving 11 bases between the germline ends. CDR3 DNA sequence: TGTGCCAGCAAGGACGGAGAAAATTCACCCCTCCACTTT. Its translation: CASKDGENSPLHF.

This clonotype was detected a few times. The V call is TRBV7-9, the J call TRBJ2-7; possible D gene TRBD2, 7 bases. V was clipped by 5 bases and J by 6 bases, with 23 bases between them. This CDR3 contains 16 residues. Per the germline V gene, CDR1 is SEHNR and CDR2 is FQNEAQ (reference sequence). CDR3 bases: TGTGCCAGCAGCGACAGGACTAGTGGGAATTATGGCGAGCAGTACTTC. It specifies CASSDRTSGNYGEQYF.

The chain employs TRBV10-3 and TRBJ2-2; possibly TRBD1 for D (6 bases). Germline CDR1 and CDR2: ENHRY and SYGVKD. The length of the CDR3 is 15 residues. V gave up 7 bases and J gave up 10 bases, with 22 bases separating them. CDR3 DNA sequence: TGTGCCATCAATCTTCGGACAGACGACGCGGCGGAGCTGTTTTTT. This gives the protein CAINLRTDDAAELFF.

This clonotype came up a few times. J is TRBJ2-2 and V is TRBV10-3, with D possibly TRBD2 on 5 matching bases. The CDR3 loop spans 14 amino acids. The V gene lost 8 bases and the J gene lost 1 base, with 11 bases spanning the gap. Germline V gives CDR1 ENHRY, CDR2 SYGVKD. This chain's CDR3 is CAIPGGLNTGELFF. CDR3 DNA sequence: TGTGCCATCCCAGGAGGTTTGAACACCGGGGAGCTGTTTTTT.

The chain carries TRBV18 and TRBJ1-6; D not resolved. Germline V lookup: CDR1 KGHSH, CDR2 LQKENI. This CDR3 spans 16 amino acids. V lost 2 bases, J lost 7 bases, and 15 bases lay in between. The CDR3 here is CASSPWSPDFNSPLHF. As DNA, the CDR3 is TGTGCCAGCTCACCATGGTCTCCGGATTTCAATTCACCCCTCCACTTT.

The sample holds a few counts of this clonotype. The chain links TRBV29-1 to TRBJ2-5; TRBD2 might be the D (5 bases). Deletions cut 0 bases from V and 7 bases from J, with 18 bases between. The germline V gene has CDR1 SQVTM and CDR2 ANQGSEA. The CDR3 length is 15 residues. The CDR3 sequence is CSVEDASRQRGTQYF. Written as DNA, the CDR3 is TGCAGCGTTGAAGACGCTAGCCGCCAACGTGGGACCCAGTACTTC. Variable domain in full (rest from reference TRBV29-1 and TRBJ2-5): SAVISQKPSRDICQRGTSLTIQCQVDSQVTMMFWYRQQPGQSLTLIATANQGSEATYESGFVIDKFPISRPNLTFSTLTVSNMSPEDSSIYLCSVEDASRQRGTQYFGPGTRLLVL.

The chain employs TRBV6-1 and TRBJ2-1; 11 nucleotides line up with TRBD2. V shed 2 bases and J 9 bases; nucleotides not matched to a gene: 6. In germline, CDR1 is MNHNS, CDR2 SASEGT. This CDR3 spans 15 amino acids. For the CDR3, the DNA is TGTGCCAGCAGTGAATTAGCGGGAGGGCCTAGTGAGCAGTTCTTC. This sequence encodes CASSELAGGPSEQFF.

The chain uses TRBV20-1 and TRBJ2-5; D gene unclear. V lost 0 bases, J lost 2 bases, and 13 bases lay in between. The CDR3 runs to 15 residues. CDR1 and CDR2 from the germline V gene are DFQATT and SNEGSKA (reference sequence). The CDR3 DNA reads as TGCAGTGCTAGAGATACGGCGTGGGGTCAAGAGACCCAGTACTTC. It codes for CSARDTAWGQETQYF.

This clonotype was found a few times. The chain employs TRBV5-1 and TRBJ2-1; 7 positions match TRBD1. The CDR3 contains 15 residues. With 0 bases clipped from V and 3 bases from J, the junction kept 3 bases outside the gene matches. Germline V gene data show CDR1 as SGHRS and CDR2 as YFSETQ. CDR3 in amino acids: CASSLEGTDYNEQFF. The CDR3 nucleotides read TGCGCCAGCAGCTTGGAGGGGACAGACTACAATGAGCAGTTCTTC.

V usage is TRBV20-1 and J usage is TRBJ2-1, with D uncertain. The germline gives CDR1 DFQATT, CDR2 SNEGSKA (reference sequence). The CDR3 runs to 14 residues. V lost 8 bases and J lost 7, with 21 bases in between. CDR3 amino acids: CSYEMGYGFNEQFF. In nucleotides, the CDR3 is TGCAGTTACGAGATGGGGTATGGGTTTAATGAGCAGTTCTTC.

The chain joins TRBV3-1 to TRBJ1-2; 8 bases match TRBD1. J was trimmed by 0 bases and V by 5 bases; bases with no gene match: 5. CDR3 length: 15 amino acids. Germline V gene data show CDR1 as LGHDT and CDR2 as YNNKEL (reference sequence). CDR3 amino acids: CASSIQGASNYGYTF. The CDR3 DNA is TGTGCCAGCAGCATCCAGGGGGCGTCTAACTATGGCTACACCTTC.

This clonotype was recorded a few times. This chain joins TRBV12-3 or TRBV12-4 and TRBJ1-1; TRBD1 might be the D (5 bases). Trimming stripped 6 bases from V and 6 bases from J, with 14 bases between. This CDR3 has 13 residues. CDR3 sequence: CASSSLGAAEAFF. The CDR3 region has the DNA TGTGCCAGCAGCTCCCTCGGGGCTGCTGAAGCTTTCTTT.

This clonotype was detected ten times or more. The chain carries TRBV2 and TRBJ2-3, with D hard to call. The CDR3 extends over 11 amino acids. From germline, CDR1 is SNHLY and CDR2 FYNNEI. The ends were cut back, 6 bases at V and 2 bases at J, with 3 bases in the middle. CDR3 bases: TGTGCCAGCAGCTACACAGATACGCAGTATTTT. Encoded protein: CASSYTDTQYF.

The chain recombines TRBV10-3 with TRBJ2-7; D is undetermined. Trimming shortened V by 3 bases and J by 3 bases, and 6 bases separated the two germline ends. Germline CDR1 is ENHRY and CDR2 is SYGVKD. The CDR3 contains 12 residues. The CDR3 DNA follows: TGTGCCATCAGTGACCCTGGCTACGAGCAGTACGTC. Encoded protein: CAISDPGYEQYV.

The CDR3 coding sequence is TGTGCCAGCAGCCCGGGGGTTTCGGTCACTGAAGCTTTCTTT. Protein sequence: CASSPGVSVTEAFF. This chain connects TRBV7-9 to TRBJ1-1, with TRBD1 as a possible D gene (5 bases). V gave up 5 bases and J gave up 4 bases, with 14 bases separating them. This CDR3 has 14 amino acids. Germline lookup yields CDR1 SEHNR and CDR2 FQNEAQ (reference sequence).

CDR3 residues: CASSLAISAVSHNEQFF. In DNA form, the CDR3 reads TGTGCCAGCAGCTTAGCTATAAGCGCCGTCTCTCACAATGAGCAGTTCTTC. V usage is TRBV7-8 and J usage is TRBJ2-1, with no clear D. The CDR3 covers 17 residues. V gave up 0 bases and J gave up 5 bases, with 17 bases separating them. CDR1 is SGHVS, CDR2 FQNEAQ, per germline.